The present T cell receptor (beta chain) was sequenced within a study of shared clonotypes between healthy human individuals. This clone was picked up a small number of times. The CDR3 consists of 14 residues. The V and J ends lost 7 bases and 5 bases, in that order; junction bases with no gene match: 5. CDR1 SGDLS and CDR2 YYNGEE come from the germline V gene. Libraries were prepared by immunoSEQ multiplex PCR; TCRdb keeps only in-frame clonotypes and omits some of them. The sample consists of roughly 500,000 clones, over 65% of them appearing once. The TCR originated in a woman in her thirties or forties in good health. Some clones in this sample may be carry-over from other donors' samples. The chain couples TRBV9 to TRBJ2-3, with 12 nucleotides matching TRBD2. The sample consisted of PBMCs. CDR3 sequence (DNA): TGTGCCAGCTCTAGCGGGAGGGGTCGAGATACGCAGTATTTT. Protein product: CASSSGRGRDTQYF.